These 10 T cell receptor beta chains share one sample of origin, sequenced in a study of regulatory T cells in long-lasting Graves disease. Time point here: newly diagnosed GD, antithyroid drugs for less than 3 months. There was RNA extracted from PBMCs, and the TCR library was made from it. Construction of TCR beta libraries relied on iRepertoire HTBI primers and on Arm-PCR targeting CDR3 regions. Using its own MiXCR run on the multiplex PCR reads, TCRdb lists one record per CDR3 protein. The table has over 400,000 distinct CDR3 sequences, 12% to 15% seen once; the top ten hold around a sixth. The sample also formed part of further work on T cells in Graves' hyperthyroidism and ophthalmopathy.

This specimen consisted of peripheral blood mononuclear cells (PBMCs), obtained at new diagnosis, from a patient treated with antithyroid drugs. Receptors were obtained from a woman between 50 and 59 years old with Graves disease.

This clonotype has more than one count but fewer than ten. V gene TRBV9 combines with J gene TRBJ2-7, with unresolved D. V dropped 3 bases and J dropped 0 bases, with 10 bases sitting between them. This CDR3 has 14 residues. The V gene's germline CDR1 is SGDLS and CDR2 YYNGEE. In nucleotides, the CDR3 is TGTGCCAGCAGCGCCCAACAAAACTCCTACGAGCAGTACTTC. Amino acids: CASSAQQNSYEQYF.

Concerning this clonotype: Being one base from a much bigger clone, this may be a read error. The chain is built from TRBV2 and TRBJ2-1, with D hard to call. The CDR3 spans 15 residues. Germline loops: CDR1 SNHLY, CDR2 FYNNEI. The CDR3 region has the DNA TGTGCCAGCAGTCCCCGAGACCGGCCCTACAATGAGCAGCTCTTC. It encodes CASSPRDRPYNEQLF.

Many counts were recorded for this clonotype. The DNA for the CDR3 is TGTGCCAGCTCACCACCCGGAGATCAGCCCCAGCATTTT. Translating gives CASSPPGDQPQHF. The chain links TRBV18 to TRBJ1-5, with D uncertain. V lost 0 bases, J lost 5 bases, and 5 bases lay in between. The CDR3 length is 13 residues. CDR1 is KGHSH, CDR2 LQKENI, per germline.

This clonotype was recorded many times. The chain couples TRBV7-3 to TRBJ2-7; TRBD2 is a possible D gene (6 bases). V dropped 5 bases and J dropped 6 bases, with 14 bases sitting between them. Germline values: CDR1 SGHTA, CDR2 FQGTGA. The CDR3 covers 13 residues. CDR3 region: CASSPVGGGEQYF. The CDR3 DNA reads TGTGCCAGCAGCCCAGTCGGGGGAGGCGAGCAGTACTTC.

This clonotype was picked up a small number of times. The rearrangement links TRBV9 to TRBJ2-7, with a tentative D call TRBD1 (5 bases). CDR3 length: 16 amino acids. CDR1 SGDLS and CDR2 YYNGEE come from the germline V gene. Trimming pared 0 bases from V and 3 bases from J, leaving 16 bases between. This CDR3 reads CASSVVAQAKNYEQYF. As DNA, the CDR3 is TGTGCCAGCAGCGTAGTCGCACAGGCCAAAAACTACGAGCAGTACTTC.

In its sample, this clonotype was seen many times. CDR3 bases: TGCGCCAGCAGCCAGACGGGACTAGCGGGAGTAGGCGATACGCAGTATTTT. It specifies CASSQTGLAGVGDTQYF. The chain couples TRBV5-1 to TRBJ2-3; 14 bases map to TRBD2. The germline gives CDR1 SGHRS, CDR2 YFSETQ. Germline trimming cut 4 bases from V and 6 bases from J; bases unmatched to any gene: 10. There are 17 residues in the CDR3.

The CDR3 spells CASSVSSGTGYNEQFF. The CDR3 DNA is TGCGCCAGCAGCGTGTCTAGCGGGACGGGGTACAATGAGCAGTTCTTC. The chain employs TRBV5-1 and TRBJ2-1, with TRBD2 matching 9 bases. This CDR3 is 16 amino acids long. Germline V gene data show CDR1 as SGHRS and CDR2 as YFSETQ. The V segment lost 4 bases and the J segment 4 bases; nucleotides outside the gene matches: 9.

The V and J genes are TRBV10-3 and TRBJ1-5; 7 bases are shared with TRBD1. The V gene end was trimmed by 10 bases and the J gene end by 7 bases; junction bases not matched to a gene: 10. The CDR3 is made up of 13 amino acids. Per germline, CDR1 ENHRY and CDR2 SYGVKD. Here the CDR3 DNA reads TGTGCCACCAAAGCAGGGGGTTTCCAGCCCCAGCATTTT. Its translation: CATKAGGFQPQHF.

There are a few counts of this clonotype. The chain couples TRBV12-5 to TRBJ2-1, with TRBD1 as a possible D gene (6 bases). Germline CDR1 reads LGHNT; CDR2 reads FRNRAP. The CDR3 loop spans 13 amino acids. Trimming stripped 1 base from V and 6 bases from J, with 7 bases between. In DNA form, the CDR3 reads TGTGCTAGTGGTTTGGAGACAGGCAATGAGCAGTTCTTC. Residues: CASGLETGNEQFF.

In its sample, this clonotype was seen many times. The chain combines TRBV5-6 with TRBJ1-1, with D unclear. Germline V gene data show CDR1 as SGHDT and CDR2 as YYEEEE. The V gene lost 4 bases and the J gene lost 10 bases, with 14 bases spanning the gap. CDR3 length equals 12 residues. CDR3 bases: TGTGCCAGCAGCGAAGCCGGGGTGGTAGCTTTCTTT. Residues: CASSEAGVVAFF.